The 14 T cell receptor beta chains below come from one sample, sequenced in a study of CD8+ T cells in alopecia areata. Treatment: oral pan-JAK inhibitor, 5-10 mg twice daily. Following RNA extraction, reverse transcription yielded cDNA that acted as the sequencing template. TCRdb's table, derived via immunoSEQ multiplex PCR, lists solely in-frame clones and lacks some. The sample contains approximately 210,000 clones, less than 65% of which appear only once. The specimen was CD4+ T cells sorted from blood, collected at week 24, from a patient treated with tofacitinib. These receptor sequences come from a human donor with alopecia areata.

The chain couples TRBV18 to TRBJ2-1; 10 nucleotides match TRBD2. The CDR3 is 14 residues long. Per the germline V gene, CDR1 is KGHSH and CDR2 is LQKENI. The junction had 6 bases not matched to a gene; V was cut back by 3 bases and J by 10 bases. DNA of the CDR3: TGTGCCAGCTCACCGCGAGCGGGGGGGGCCGAGCAGTTCTTC. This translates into CASSPRAGGAEQFF.

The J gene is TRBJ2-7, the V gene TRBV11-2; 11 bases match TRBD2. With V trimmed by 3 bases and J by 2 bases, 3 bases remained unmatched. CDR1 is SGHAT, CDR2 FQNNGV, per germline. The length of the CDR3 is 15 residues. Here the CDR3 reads CASSFGTSGTYEQYF. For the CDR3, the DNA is TGTGCCAGCAGCTTCGGGACTAGCGGAACCTACGAGCAGTACTTC.

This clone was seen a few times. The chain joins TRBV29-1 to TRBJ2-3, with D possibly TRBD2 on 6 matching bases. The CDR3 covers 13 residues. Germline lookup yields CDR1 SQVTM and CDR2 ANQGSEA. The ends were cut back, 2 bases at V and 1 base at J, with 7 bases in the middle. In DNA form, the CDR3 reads TGCAGCGTTGAACAGCGGGGCACAGATACGCAGTATTTT. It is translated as CSVEQRGTDTQYF.

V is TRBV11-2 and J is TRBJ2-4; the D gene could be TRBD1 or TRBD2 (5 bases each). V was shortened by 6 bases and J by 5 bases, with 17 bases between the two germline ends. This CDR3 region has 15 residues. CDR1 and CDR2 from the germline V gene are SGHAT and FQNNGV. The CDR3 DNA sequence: TGTGCCAGCAGGCTCATCGGGACGAGGGAAAACATTCAGTACTTC. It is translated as CASRLIGTRENIQYF.

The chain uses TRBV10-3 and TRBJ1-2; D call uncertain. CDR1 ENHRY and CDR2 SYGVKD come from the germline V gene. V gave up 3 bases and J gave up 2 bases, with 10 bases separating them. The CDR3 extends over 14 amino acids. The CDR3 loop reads CAISDPPENYGYTF. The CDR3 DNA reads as TGTGCCATCAGTGATCCCCCGGAAAACTATGGCTACACCTTC.

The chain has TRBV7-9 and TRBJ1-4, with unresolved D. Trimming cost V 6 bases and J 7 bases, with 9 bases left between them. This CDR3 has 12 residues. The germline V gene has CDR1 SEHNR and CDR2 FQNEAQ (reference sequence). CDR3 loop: CASSPGSEKLFF. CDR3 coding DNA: TGTGCCAGCAGTCCCGGAAGTGAAAAACTGTTTTTT.

The CDR3 coding sequence is TGTGCCATCAGTGAGTCCCTAACAGGGAACACTGAAGCTTTCTTT. Encoded protein: CAISESLTGNTEAFF. V usage is TRBV10-3 and J usage is TRBJ1-1; tentatively, D is TRBD1 (5 bases). The V end was cut by 0 bases, the J end by 1 base, with 9 bases between. The CDR3 is made up of 15 amino acids. Per germline, CDR1 ENHRY and CDR2 SYGVKD.

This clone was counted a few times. The CDR3 nucleotides are TGTGCCAGCAGGGGACAGAACACCGGGGAGCTGTTTTTT. Translating gives CASRGQNTGELFF. This chain uses TRBV28 with TRBJ2-2, with D maybe TRBD1 (6 bases). Germline loops: CDR1 MDHEN, CDR2 SYDVKM. V shed 6 bases and J shed 1 base, with 6 bases lying between them. This CDR3 comprises 13 residues. Drawing the rest from reference TRBV28 and TRBJ2-2, the complete variable domain is DVKVTQSSRYLVKRTGEKVFLECVQDMDHENMFWYRQDPGLGLRLIYFSYDVKMKEKGDIPEGYSVSREKKERFSLILESASTNQTSMYLCASRGQNTGELFFGEGSRLTVL.

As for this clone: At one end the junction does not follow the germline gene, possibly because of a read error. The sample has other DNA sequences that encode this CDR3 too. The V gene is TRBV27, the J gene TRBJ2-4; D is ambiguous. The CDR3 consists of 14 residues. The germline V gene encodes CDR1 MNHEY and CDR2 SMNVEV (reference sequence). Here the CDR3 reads CASSFRLAKNIQYF. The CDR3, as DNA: TGTGCTAGCAGCTTCCGCCTAGCCAAAAACATTCAGTACTTC.

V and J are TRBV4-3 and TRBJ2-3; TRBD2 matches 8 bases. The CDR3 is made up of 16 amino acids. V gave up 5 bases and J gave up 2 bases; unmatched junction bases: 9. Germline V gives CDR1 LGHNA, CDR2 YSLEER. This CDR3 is CASSEDLAGTTDTQYF. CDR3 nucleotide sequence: TGCGCCAGCAGCGAGGACTTAGCGGGAACCACAGATACGCAGTATTTT.

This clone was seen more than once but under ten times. The CDR3 nucleotides are TGTGCCAGCTCACCGACAGTGAGCTCCTACAATGAGCAGTTCTTC. This translates into CASSPTVSSYNEQFF. V usage is TRBV18 and J usage is TRBJ2-1; D is possibly TRBD1 (5 bases). The CDR3 extends over 15 amino acids. V lost 3 bases and J 0 bases, leaving 9 bases between the germline ends. Germline assignment: CDR1 KGHSH and CDR2 LQKENI.

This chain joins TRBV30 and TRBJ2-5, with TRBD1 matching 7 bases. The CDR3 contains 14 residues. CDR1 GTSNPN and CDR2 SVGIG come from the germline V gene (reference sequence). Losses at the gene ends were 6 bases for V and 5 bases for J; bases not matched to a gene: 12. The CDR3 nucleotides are TGTGCCTGCCAAAACCCAGGGGGTGGGGAGACCCAGTACTTC. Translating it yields CACQNPGGGETQYF.

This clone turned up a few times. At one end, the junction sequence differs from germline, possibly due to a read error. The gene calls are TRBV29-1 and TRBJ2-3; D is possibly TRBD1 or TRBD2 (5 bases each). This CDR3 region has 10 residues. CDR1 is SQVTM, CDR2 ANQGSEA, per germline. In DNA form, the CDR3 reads TGCAGCGTTGAAAGCGGCAGGGTCCTTTTT. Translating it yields CSVESGRVLF.

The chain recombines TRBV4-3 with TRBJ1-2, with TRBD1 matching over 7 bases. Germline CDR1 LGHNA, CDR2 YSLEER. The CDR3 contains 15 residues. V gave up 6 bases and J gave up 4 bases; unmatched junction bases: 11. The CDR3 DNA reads TGCGCCAGCAGTCCGACAGGGAGCCTGAGCTATGGCTACACCTTC. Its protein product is CASSPTGSLSYGYTF.